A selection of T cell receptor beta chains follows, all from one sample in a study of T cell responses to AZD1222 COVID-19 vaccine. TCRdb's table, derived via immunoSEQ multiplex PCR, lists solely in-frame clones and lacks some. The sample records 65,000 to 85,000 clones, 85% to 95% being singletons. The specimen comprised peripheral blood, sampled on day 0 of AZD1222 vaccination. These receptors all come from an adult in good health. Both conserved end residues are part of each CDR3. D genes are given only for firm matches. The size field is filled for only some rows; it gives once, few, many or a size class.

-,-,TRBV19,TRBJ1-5,CASTLSNQPQHF,TGTGCCAGCACCTTAAGCAATCAGCCCCAGCATTTT
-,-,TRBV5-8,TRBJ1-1,CASSRRITEAFF,TGTGCCAGCAGCCGCCGAATAACTGAAGCTTTCTTT
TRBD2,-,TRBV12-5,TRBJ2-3,CASGFSGLAGLTDTQYF,TGTGCTAGTGGGTTTAGTGGACTAGCGGGACTCACAGATACGCAGTATTTT
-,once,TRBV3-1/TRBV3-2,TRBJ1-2,CASSQFSVRRGYTF,TGTGCCAGCAGCCAATTCTCCGTCAGGAGAGGCTACACCTTC
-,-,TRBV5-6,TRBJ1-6,CASSFGPGLKGVSLHF,TGTGCCAGCAGCTTTGGGCCGGGCTTAAAGGGTGTATCCCTCCACTTT
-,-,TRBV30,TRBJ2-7,CAWSDPFEQYF,TGTGCCTGGAGCGACCCATTCGAGCAGTACTTC
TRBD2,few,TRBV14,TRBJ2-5,CASSQHSGGYKETQYF,TGTGCCAGCAGCCAACATAGCGGGGGATATAAAGAGACCCAGTACTTC
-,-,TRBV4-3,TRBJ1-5,CASSQGRTQPQHF,TGCGCCAGCAGCCAAGGTAGAACTCAGCCCCAGCATTTT
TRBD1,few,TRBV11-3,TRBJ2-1,CASSLRDRAYNEQFF,TGTGCCAGCAGCTTAAGGGACAGGGCCTACAATGAGCAGTTCTTC
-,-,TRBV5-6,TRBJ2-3,CASSLVWRGTDTQYF,TGTGCCAGCAGCTTGGTCTGGCGGGGCACAGATACGCAGTATTTT
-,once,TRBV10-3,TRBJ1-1,CATSQVNTEAFF,TGTGCCACTTCCCAAGTTAACACTGAAGCTTTCTTT
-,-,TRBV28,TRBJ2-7,CASWDPQGSYEQYF,TGTGCCAGTTGGGACCCGCAAGGATCCTACGAGCAGTACTTC
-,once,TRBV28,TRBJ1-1,CASSRGPRSTEAFF,TGTGCCAGCAGCAGGGGCCCCCGGTCCACTGAAGCTTTCTTT
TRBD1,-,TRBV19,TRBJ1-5,CASSPKDRGWQPQHF,TGTGCCAGTAGTCCAAAAGACAGGGGATGGCAGCCCCAGCATTTT
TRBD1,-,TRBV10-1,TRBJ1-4,CASSESEPAKGARISEKLFF,TGCGCCAGCAGTGAGTCGGAACCGGCCAAGGGGGCACGGATATCAGAAAAACTGTTTTTT
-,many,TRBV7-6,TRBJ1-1,CASSNNARPGQGFTEAFF,TGTGCCAGCAGTAACAACGCTCGACCCGGGCAAGGGTTCACTGAAGCTTTCTTT
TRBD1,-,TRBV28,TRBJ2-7,CASSSIFTDRVSYEQYF,TGTGCCAGCAGTTCAATATTTACGGACAGGGTTTCCTACGAGCAGTACTTC
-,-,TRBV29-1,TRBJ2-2,CSVYAGRITGELFF,TGCAGCGTTTACGCGGGGAGGATCACCGGGGAGCTGTTTTTT
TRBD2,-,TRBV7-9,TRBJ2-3,CASSLAALAGGTDTQYF,TGTGCCAGCAGCTTAGCAGCGCTAGCGGGGGGCACAGATACGCAGTATTTT
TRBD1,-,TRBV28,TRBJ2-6,CASSDRAQGANVLTF,TGTGCCAGCAGTGACAGGGCACAAGGGGCCAACGTCCTGACTTTC
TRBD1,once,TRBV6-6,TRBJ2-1,CASSYTGQGANEQFF,TGTGCCAGCAGTTACACCGGACAGGGGGCTAATGAGCAGTTCTTC
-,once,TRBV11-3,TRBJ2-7,CASSRTNSYEQYF,TGTGCCAGCAGCCGGACGAACTCCTACGAGCAGTACTTC
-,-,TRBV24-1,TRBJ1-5,CATSAAGSGQPQHF,TGTGCCACCAGTGCCGCAGGTAGCGGTCAGCCCCAGCATTTT
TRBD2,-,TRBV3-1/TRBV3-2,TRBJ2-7,CASSPSGGAKQYF,TGTGCCAGCAGCCCAAGCGGGGGGGCGAAGCAGTACTTC
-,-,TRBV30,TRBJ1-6,CAWSPSRDSPLHF,TGTGCCTGGAGCCCCAGCCGAGATTCACCCCTCCACTTT
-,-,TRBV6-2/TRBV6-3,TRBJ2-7,CASSPAYEQYF,TGTGCCAGCAGTCCCGCCTACGAGCAGTACTTC
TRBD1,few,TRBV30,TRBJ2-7,CAGDRGRLVEQYF,TGTGCTGGGGACAGGGGGCGCTTGGTCGAGCAGTACTTC
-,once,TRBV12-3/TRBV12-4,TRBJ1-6,CASSGGGYSPLHF,TGTGCCAGCAGTGGGGGAGGGTATTCACCCCTCCACTTT
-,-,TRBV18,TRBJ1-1,CASSPQQQGNTEAFF,TGTGCCAGCTCACCACAGCAGCAGGGGAACACTGAAGCTTTCTTT
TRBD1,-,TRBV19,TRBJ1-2,CASSNGDRNYGYTF,TGTGCCAGTAGTAACGGGGACAGGAACTATGGCTACACCTTC
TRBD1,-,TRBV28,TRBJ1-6,CASSLPGQGGSPLHF,TGTGCCAGCAGTTTACCGGGACAGGGAGGTTCACCCCTCCACTTT